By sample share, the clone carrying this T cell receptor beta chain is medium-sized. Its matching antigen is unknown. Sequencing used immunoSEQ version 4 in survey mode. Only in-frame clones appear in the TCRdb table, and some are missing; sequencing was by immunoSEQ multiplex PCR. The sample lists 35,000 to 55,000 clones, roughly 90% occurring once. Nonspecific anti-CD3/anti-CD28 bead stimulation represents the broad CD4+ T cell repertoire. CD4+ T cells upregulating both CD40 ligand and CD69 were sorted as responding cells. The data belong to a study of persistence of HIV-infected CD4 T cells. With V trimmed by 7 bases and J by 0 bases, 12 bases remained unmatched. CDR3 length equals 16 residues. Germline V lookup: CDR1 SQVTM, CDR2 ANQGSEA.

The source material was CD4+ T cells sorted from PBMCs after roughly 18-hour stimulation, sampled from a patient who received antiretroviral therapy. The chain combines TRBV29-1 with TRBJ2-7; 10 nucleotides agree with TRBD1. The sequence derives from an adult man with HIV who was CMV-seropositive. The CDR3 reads CSARGTGAKSSYEQYF. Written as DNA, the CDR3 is TGCAGCGCCCGGGGGACAGGGGCCAAAAGCTCCTACGAGCAGTACTTC.